This T cell receptor beta chain was documented in a study of blood T cell repertoires in COVID-19. CDR1 and CDR2 from the germline V gene are MGHRA and YSYEKL. After removal of 5 bases from V and 8 bases from J, the junction contained 13 bases not matched to a gene. The CDR3 is made up of 17 amino acids. Sequenced by immunoSEQ multiplex PCR; TCRdb stores in-frame clones only, minus some. The sample has approximately 100,000 clones; 65% to 80% are singletons. Sequenced: peripheral blood. The rearrangement uses TRBV4-1 and TRBJ2-1; 12 positions match TRBD2. The receptor was derived from a man aged 65-85 years with active or convalescent COVID-19. This chain's CDR3 is CASSTREASGRGDEQFF. CDR3 DNA: TGCGCCAGCAGCACAAGAGAAGCTAGCGGGAGGGGTGATGAGCAGTTCTTC.